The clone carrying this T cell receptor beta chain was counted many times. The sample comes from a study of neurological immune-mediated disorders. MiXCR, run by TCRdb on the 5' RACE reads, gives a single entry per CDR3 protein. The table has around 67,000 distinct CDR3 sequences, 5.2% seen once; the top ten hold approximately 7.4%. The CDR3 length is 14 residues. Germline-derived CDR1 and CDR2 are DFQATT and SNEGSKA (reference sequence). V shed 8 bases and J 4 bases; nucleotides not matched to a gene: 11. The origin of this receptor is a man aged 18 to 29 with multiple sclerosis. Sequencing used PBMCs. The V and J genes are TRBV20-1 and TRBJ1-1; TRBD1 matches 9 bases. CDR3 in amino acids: CSPYSGTGSTEAFF. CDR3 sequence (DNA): TGCAGTCCATACAGCGGGACAGGGTCCACTGAAGCTTTCTTT.